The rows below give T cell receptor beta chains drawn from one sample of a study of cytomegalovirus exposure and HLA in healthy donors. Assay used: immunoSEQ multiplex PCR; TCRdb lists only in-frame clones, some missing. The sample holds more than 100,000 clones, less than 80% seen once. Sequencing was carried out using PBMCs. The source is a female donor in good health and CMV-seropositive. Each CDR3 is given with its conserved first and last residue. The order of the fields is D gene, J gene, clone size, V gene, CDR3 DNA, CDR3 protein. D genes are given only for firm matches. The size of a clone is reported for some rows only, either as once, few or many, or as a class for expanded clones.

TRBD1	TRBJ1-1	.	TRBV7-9	TGTGCCAGCAGCCTAGTAGGAGGGGGCGACAACACTGAAGCTTTCTTT	CASSLVGGGDNTEAFF
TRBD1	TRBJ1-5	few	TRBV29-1	TGCAGCGTTGGCTCGGGGACAGTCAATCAGCCCCAGCATTTT	CSVGSGTVNQPQHF
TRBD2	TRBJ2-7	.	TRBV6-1	TGTGCCAGCAGTGAAGATGGGAGCGGGAAGTTGTACTTC	CASSEDGSGKLYF
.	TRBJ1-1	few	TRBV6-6	TGTGCCAGCAGATTCGACAGAATAGGGGAGGACACTGAAGCTTTCTTT	CASRFDRIGEDTEAFF
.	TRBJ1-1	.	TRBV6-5	TGTGCCAGCAGTCAGAGAGGCACTGAAGCTTTCTTT	CASSQRGTEAFF
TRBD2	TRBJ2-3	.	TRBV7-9	TGTGCCAGCAGCTTACCGACTAGCGGGGTTGATACGCAGTATTTT	CASSLPTSGVDTQYF
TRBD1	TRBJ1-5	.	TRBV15	TGTGCCACCGGTAGGACAGGGGGGCAGCCCCAGCATTTT	CATGRTGGQPQHF
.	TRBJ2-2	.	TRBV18	TGTGCCAGCTCACCTCTCCAGGGGAGTAACACCGGGGAGCTGTTTTTT	CASSPLQGSNTGELFF
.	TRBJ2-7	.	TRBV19	TGTGCCAGTAAAATGGCCGGGACAAGCAACTACGAGCAGTACTTC	CASKMAGTSNYEQYF
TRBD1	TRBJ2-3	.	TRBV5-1	TGCGCCAGCAGCTTGTTGGGACAGGGCACAGATACGCAGTATTTT	CASSLLGQGTDTQYF
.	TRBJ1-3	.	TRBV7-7	TGTGCCAGCAGCCCAGACTACTCTGGAAACACCATATATTTT	CASSPDYSGNTIYF
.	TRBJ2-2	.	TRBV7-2	TGTGCCAGCAGCTTAGGGGGAGCGCGTGGGGGGGAGCTGTTTTTT	CASSLGGARGGELFF
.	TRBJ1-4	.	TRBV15	TGTGCCACCAGCAGAGATTGGGCACCTAATGAAAAACTGTTTTTT	CATSRDWAPNEKLFF
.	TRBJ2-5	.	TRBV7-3	TGTGCCAGCAGCTTAATGTCAGAAGAGACCCAGTACTTC	CASSLMSEETQYF
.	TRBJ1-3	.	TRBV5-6	TGTGCCAGCAGCTTGCGTCGGTTCTCTGGAAACACCATATATTTT	CASSLRRFSGNTIYF
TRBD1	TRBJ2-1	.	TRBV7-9	TGTGCCAGCAGCTTCGGACAGGAGGAGCAGTTCTTC	CASSFGQEEQFF
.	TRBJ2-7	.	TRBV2	TGTGCCAAGACACGGACTTCCTACGAGCAGTACTTC	CAKTRTSYEQYF
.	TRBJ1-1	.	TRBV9	TGTGCCAGCAGCTCCTCCCCGTTAGCCGCCGGTGAAGCTTTCTTT	CASSSSPLAAGEAFF
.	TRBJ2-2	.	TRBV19	TGTGCCAGTACGGAACAGCAGAACACCGGGGAGCTGTTTTTT	CASTEQQNTGELFF
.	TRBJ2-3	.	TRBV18	TGTGCCAGCTCACCGGGGACTACAGATACGCAGTATTTT	CASSPGTTDTQYF
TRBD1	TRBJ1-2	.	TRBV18	TGTGCCAGCTCACCTCTAAGAGGGGGCTCCTATGGCTACACCTTC	CASSPLRGGSYGYTF
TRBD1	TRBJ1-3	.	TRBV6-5	TGTGCCAGCAGTCCCGACAGGGCCTCTGGAAACACCATATATTTT	CASSPDRASGNTIYF
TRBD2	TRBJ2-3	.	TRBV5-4	TGTGCCAGCAGTCCGATAGCGGGAGGGAACACAGATACGCAGTATTTT	CASSPIAGGNTDTQYF
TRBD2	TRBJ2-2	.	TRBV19	TGTGCCAGTAGAGCGACTAGCGGGAGGGCCTACACCGGGGAGCTGTTTTTT	CASRATSGRAYTGELFF
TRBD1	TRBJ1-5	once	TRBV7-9	TGTGCCAGCAGCTTATTAGGGGGCCAGCCCCAGCATTTT	CASSLLGGQPQHF
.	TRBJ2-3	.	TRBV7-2	TGTGCCAGCAGAGGGGCCACAAAAAACACAGATACGCAGTATTTT	CASRGATKNTDTQYF
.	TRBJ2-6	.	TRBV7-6	TGTGCCAGCAGCCCCCGCTCTGGGGCCAACGTCCTGACTTTC	CASSPRSGANVLTF
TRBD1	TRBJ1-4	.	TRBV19	TGTGCCAATAGTATGGGGACAGGTCCTGAAAAACTGTTTTTT	CANSMGTGPEKLFF
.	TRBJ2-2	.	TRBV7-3	TGTGCCAGCAGCTTATTACAGAACACCGGGGAGCTGTTTTTT	CASSLLQNTGELFF
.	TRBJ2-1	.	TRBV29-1	TGCAGCGTTAGGGGCCCGGCAATCCACAATGAGCAGTTCTTC	CSVRGPAIHNEQFF
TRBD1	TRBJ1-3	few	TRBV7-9	TGTGCCAGCAGCTTAGGCAGGGGGATCTTAGGAAACACCATATATTTT	CASSLGRGILGNTIYF
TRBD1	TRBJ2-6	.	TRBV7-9	TGTGCCAGCAGCTTAGGTCGGAACAGGGGGCCGGGGGCCAACGTCCTGACTTTC	CASSLGRNRGPGANVLTF
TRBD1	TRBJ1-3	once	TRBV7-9	TGTGCCAGCAGCTTAACGGGACAGGAAGGGCCTGGAAACACCATATATTTT	CASSLTGQEGPGNTIYF
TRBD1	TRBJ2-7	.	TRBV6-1	TGTGCCAGCAGTGAAAAAGGCAGGGGGCCATACGAGCAGTACTTC	CASSEKGRGPYEQYF
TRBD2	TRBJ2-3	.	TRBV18	TGTGCCAGCTCATCGGGGGGAAACACAGATACGCAGTATTTT	CASSSGGNTDTQYF
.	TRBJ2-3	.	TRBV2	TGTGCCAGCAAGTGGGACTCTACGCAGTATTTT	CASKWDSTQYF
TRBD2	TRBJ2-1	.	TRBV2	TGTGCCAGCAGGCCCGGACTAGCGGGAGTAAGACGGCAGTTCTTC	CASRPGLAGVRRQFF
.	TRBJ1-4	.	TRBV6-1	TGTGCCAGCATGCAGGGATTGGATGAAAAACTGTTTTTT	CASMQGLDEKLFF
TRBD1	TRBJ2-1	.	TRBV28	TGTGCCAGCAGCGCCGATGGGACAGGGCTGAATGAGCAGTTCTTC	CASSADGTGLNEQFF
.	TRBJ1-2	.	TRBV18	TGTGCCAGCTCACGGAGTGACAGCTATGGCTACACCTTC	CASSRSDSYGYTF
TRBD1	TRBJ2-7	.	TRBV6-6	TGTGCCAGCAGTACGTGGACAGGGTCCTACGAGCAGTACTTC	CASSTWTGSYEQYF
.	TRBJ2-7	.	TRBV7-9	TGTGCCAGCAGCTTAGGAGGGTTTGACGAGCAGTACTTC	CASSLGGFDEQYF